What follows is one TCR beta chain and its context. The antigen is undetermined. The data were produced by immunoSEQ multiplex PCR, yet TCRdb's version contains in-frame clones alone and is incomplete. In the table there are approximately 100,000 clones, over 85% of which are singletons. This entry comes from a study of T cell responses to AZD1222 COVID-19 vaccine. Study as a whole: The study pooled second doses at about 4 or about 12 weeks.

Findings of the study overall: Baseline serostatus was positive in only a handful of AZD1222 recipients. Clonal diversity was possibly underestimated, and white British individuals and females predominated among donors. An increase in Spike-specific TCR breadth and depth was observed after two AZD1222 doses.

The V gene's germline CDR1 is SNHLY and CDR2 FYNNEI. The CDR3 spans 11 residues. Trimming removed 3 bases from V and 8 bases from J, with 5 bases in between. This clonotype was sampled from an adult in good health. The source was peripheral blood, collected on day 0 of AZD1222 vaccination. The V call is TRBV2, the J call TRBJ2-1; no definite D call. The CDR3 sequence is CASSERYEQFF. Written as DNA, the CDR3 is TGTGCCAGCAGTGAGCGCTATGAGCAGTTCTTC.